This TCR beta chain was identified during a study of blood T cells in healthy people across ages. In each sample, at least 6 million PBMCs were isolated. J was trimmed by 5 bases and V by 2 bases; bases with no gene match: 13. Germline CDR1 is SGHRS and CDR2 is YFSETQ. The CDR3 is 17 residues long. The table lists this clonotype with a few counts. A sample-barcoded 5' primer and a J-beta primer mix were used in a second PCR of roughly 6 to 11 cycles. Every sample gave at least 3 million paired-end reads containing CDR3. TCRdb called the 5' RACE reads again in MiXCR, with one record for every CDR3 protein. Among about 640,000 distinct CDR3 sequences, approximately 59% were seen once, and the ten largest hold roughly 34%.

The receptor comes from a man between 60 and 75 years old in good health. The sequenced sample was blood. This sequence joins TRBV5-1 and TRBJ2-5; 9 positions match TRBD1. The CDR3 is CASSFWLRTGGEETQYF. The CDR3 nucleotides are TGCGCCAGCAGCTTCTGGCTTAGAACAGGGGGCGAGGAGACCCAGTACTTC.